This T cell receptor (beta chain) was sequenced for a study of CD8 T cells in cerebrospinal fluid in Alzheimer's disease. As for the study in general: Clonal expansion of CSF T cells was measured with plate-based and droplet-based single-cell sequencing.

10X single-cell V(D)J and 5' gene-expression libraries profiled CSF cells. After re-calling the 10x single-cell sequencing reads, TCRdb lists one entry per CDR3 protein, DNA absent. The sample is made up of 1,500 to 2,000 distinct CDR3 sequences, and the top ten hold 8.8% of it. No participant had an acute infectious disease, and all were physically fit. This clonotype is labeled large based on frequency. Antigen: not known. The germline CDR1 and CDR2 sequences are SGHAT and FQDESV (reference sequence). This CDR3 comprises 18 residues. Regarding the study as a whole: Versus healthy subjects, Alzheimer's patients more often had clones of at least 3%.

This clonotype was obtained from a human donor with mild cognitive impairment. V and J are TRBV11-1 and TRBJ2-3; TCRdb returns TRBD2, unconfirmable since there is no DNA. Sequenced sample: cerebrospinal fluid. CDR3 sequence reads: CASSLGGLAGPSTDTQYF.